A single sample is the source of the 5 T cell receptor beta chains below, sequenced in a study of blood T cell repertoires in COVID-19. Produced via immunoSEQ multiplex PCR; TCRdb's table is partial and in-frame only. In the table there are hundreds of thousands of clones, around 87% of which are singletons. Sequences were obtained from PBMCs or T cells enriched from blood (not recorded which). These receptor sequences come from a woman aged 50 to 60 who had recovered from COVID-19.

CDR3 coding DNA: TGTGCCTGGAGTGTACCTGGACAGACTTATAATTCACCCCTCCACTTT. This gives the protein CAWSVPGQTYNSPLHF. The chain joins TRBV30 to TRBJ1-6; TRBD1 is a possible D gene (6 bases). V lost 0 bases, J lost 4 bases, and 13 bases lay in between. CDR3 length equals 16 residues. Germline CDR1 GTSNPN, CDR2 SVGIG (reference sequence).

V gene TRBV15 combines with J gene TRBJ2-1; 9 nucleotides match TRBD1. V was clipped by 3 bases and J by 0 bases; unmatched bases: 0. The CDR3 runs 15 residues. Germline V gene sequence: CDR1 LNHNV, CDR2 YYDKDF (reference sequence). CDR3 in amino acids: CATSRGQGSYNEQFF. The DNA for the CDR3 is TGTGCCACCAGCAGGGGACAGGGCTCCTACAATGAGCAGTTCTTC.

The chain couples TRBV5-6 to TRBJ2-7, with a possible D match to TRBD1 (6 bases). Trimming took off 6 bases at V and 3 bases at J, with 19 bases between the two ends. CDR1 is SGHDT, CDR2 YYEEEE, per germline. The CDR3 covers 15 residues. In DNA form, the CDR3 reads TGTGCCAGCAACCCTACCGGGCAGGGGTTCTACGAGCAGTACTTC. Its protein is CASNPTGQGFYEQYF.

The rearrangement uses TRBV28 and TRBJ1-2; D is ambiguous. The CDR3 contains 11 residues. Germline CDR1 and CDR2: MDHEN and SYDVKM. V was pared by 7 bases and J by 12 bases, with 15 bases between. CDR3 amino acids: CASKSAQAHTF. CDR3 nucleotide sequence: TGTGCCAGCAAGTCCGCGCAGGCCCACACCTTC.

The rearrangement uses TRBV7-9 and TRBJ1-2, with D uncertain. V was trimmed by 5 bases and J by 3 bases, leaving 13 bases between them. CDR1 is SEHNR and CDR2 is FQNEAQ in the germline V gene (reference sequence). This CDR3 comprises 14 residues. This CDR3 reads CASSGSGIYYGYTF. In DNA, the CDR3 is TGTGCCAGCAGCGGTAGCGGGATTTACTATGGCTACACCTTC.